This TCR beta chain was profiled in a study of blood T cell repertoires in COVID-19. Study-level background: Sites in the United States, Italy and Spain provided acute and convalescent COVID-19 samples. PBMCs, B-cell-depleted T cells, or T cells provided the cDNA or gDNA that made up the material.

How the authors handled the data: Estimates of nucleated cell counts were drawn from the amplification of reference gene primers. Clones were read by immunoSEQ multiplex PCR, and TCRdb kept only the in-frame ones, dropping some. The DNA was the basis for D and trimming; V, J and clone size are from that table. The table has about 160,000 clones, roughly 90% seen once. The V gene's germline CDR1 is MNHEY and CDR2 SMNVEV (reference sequence). The V gene lost 3 bases and the J gene lost 2 bases, with 11 bases spanning the gap. The CDR3 contains 14 residues. Sequenced sample: peripheral blood. The chain is built from TRBV27 and TRBJ2-7; no clear D. This receptor was obtained from a man between 60 and 70 years old with active or convalescent COVID-19. As DNA, the CDR3 is TGTGCCAGCAGTTTGAGGTGGCCTGCCTACGAGCAGTACTTC. Its protein is CASSLRWPAYEQYF.